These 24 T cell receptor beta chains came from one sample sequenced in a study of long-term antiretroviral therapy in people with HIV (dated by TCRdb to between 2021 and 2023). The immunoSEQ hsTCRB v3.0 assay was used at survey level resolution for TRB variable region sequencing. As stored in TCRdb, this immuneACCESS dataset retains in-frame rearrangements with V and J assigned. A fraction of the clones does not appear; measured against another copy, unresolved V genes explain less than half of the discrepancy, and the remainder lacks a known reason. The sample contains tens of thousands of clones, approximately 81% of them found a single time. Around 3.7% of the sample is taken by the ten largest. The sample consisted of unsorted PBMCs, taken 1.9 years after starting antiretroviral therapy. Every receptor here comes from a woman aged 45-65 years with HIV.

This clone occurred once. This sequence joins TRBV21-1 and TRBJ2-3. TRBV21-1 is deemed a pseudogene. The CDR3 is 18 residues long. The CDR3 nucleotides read TGTGCCAGCAGCAAACATAGGGCAGCTTGGATCAGCACAGATACGCAGTATTTT. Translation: CASSKHRAAWISTDTQYF.

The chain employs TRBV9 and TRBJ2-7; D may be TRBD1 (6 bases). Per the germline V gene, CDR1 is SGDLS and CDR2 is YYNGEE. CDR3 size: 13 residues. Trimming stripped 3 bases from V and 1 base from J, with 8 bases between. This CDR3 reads CASSEGVSYEQYF. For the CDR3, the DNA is TGTGCCAGCAGCGAGGGGGTATCCTACGAGCAGTACTTC.

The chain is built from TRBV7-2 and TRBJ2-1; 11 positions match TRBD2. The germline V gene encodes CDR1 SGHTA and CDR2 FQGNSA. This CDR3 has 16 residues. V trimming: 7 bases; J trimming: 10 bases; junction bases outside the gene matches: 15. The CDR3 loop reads CASIKRVAGGLGEQFF. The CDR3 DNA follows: TGTGCCAGCATCAAACGGGTAGCGGGGGGGCTTGGGGAGCAGTTCTTC.

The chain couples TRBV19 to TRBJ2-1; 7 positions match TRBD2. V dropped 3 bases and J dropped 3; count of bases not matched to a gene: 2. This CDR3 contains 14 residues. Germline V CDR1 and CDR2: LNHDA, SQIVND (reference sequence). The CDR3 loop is CASSMGGDYNEQFF. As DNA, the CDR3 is TGTGCCAGTAGTATGGGGGGGGACTACAATGAGCAGTTCTTC.

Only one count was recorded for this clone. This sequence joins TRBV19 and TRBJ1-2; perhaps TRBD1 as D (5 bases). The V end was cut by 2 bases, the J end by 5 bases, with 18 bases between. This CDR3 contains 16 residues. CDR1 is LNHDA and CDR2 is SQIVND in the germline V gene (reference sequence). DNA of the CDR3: TGTGCCAGTAGTATAATCGCGGCAGGGAATGGGTATGGCTACACCTTC. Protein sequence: CASSIIAAGNGYGYTF.

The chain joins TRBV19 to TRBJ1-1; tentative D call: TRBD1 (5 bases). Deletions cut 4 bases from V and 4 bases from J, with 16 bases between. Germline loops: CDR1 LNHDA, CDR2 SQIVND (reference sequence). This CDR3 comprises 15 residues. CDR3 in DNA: TGTGCCAGTAGTACTGGTGGGGGGGTGGGCACTGAAGCTTTCTTT. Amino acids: CASSTGGGVGTEAFF.

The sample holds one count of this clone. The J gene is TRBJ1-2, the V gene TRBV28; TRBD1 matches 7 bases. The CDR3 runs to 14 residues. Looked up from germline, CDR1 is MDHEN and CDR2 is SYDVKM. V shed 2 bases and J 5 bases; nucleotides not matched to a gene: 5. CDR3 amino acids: CASSLTGAVYGYTF. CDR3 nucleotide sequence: TGTGCCAGCAGTTTAACAGGGGCCGTGTATGGCTACACCTTC.

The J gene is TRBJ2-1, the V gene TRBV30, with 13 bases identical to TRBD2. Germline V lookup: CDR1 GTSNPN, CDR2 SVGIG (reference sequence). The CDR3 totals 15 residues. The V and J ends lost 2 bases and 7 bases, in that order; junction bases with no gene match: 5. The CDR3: CAWSLTSGGRNEQFF. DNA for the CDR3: TGTGCCTGGAGTCTGACTAGCGGGGGGAGAAATGAGCAGTTCTTC.

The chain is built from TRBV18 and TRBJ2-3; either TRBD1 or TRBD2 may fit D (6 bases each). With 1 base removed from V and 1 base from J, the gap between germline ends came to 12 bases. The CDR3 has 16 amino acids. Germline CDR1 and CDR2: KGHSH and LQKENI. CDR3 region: CASSPQGGGGTDTQYF. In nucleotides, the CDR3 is TGTGCCAGCTCACCACAGGGGGGAGGAGGCACAGATACGCAGTATTTT.

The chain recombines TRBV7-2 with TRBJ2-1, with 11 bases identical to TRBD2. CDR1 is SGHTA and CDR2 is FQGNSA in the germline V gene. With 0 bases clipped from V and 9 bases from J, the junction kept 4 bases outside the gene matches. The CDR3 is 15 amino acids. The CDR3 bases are TGTGCCAGCAGCTTAGCCTTAGCGGGGGGGAGTGAGCAGTTCTTC. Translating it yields CASSLALAGGSEQFF.

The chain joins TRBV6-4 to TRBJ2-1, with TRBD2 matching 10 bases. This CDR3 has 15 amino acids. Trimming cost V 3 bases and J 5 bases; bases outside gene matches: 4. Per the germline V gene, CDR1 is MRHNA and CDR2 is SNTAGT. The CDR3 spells CASSEAGGADNEQFF. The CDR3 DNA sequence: TGTGCCAGCAGTGAAGCGGGGGGGGCCGACAATGAGCAGTTCTTC.

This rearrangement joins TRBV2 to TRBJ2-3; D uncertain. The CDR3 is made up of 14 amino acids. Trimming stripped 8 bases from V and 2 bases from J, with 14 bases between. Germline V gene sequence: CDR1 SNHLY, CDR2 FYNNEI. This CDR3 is CASGLGQTTDTQYF. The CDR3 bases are TGTGCCAGCGGGCTTGGGCAGACCACAGATACGCAGTATTTT.

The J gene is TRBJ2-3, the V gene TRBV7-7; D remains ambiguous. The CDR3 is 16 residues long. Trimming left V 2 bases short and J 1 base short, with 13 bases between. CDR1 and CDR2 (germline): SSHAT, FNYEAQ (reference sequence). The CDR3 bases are TGTGCCAGCAGCTTACGCCGGCACTCAGGCACAGATACGCAGTATTTT. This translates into CASSLRRHSGTDTQYF.

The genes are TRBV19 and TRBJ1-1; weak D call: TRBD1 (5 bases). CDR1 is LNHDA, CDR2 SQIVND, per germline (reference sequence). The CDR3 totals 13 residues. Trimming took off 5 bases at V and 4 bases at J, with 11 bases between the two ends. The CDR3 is CASSPGGGTEAFF. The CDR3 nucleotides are TGTGCCAGTAGTCCTGGGGGGGGCACTGAAGCTTTCTTT. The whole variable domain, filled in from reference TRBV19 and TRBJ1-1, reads DGGITQSPKYLFRKEGQNVTLSCEQNLNHDAMYWYRQDPGQGLRLIYYSQIVNDFQKGDIAEGYSVSREKKESFPLTVTSAQKNPTAFYLCASSPGGGTEAFFGQGTRLTVV.

CDR3: CASTLDRGLPQHF. The CDR3 DNA sequence: TGTGCCAGTACCCTGGACAGGGGGCTACCCCAGCATTTT. The V call is TRBV19, the J call TRBJ1-5; 11 positions agree with TRBD1. This CDR3 is built from 13 residues. The germline gives CDR1 LNHDA, CDR2 SQIVND (reference sequence). J lost 10 bases, V lost 7 bases, and 6 bases had no gene match. Based on the CDR3 plus reference TRBV19 and TRBJ1-5, the full variable domain is DGGITQSPKYLFRKEGQNVTLSCEQNLNHDAMYWYRQDPGQGLRLIYYSQIVNDFQKGDIAEGYSVSREKKESFPLTVTSAQKNPTAFYLCASTLDRGLPQHFGDGTRLSIL.

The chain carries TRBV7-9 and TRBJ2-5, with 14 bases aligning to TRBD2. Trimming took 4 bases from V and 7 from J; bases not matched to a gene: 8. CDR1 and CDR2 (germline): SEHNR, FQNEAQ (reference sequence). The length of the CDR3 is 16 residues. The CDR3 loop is CASSSSTSGGAATQYF. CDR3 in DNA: TGTGCCAGCAGCTCTTCGACTAGCGGGGGGGCCGCGACCCAGTACTTC.

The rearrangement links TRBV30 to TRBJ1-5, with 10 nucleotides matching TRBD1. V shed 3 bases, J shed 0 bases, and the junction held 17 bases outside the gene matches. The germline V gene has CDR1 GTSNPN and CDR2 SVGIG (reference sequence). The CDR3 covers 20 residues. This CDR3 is CAWSPQLPDRGFFSNQPQHF. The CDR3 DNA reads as TGTGCCTGGAGCCCCCAACTCCCGGACAGGGGGTTCTTTAGCAATCAGCCCCAGCATTTT.

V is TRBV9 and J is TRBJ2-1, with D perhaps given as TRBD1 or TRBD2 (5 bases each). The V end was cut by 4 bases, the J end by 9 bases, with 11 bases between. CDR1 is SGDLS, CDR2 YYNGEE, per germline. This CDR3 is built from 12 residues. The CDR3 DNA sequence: TGTGCCAGCAGCTTGAGGGGTTCTGAGCAGTTCTTC. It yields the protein CASSLRGSEQFF.

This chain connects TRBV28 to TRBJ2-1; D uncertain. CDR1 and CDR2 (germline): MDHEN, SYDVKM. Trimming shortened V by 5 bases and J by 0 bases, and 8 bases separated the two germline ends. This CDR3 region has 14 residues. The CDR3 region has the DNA TGTGCCAGCAGTCGGACGGGCTCCTACAATGAGCAGTTCTTC. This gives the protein CASSRTGSYNEQFF.

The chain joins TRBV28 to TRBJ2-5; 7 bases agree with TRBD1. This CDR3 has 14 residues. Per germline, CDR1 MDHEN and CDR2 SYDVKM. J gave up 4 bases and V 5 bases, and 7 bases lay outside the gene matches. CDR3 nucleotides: TGTGCCAGCAGTCCTTGGCAGGGGGTAGAGACCCAGTACTTC. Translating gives CASSPWQGVETQYF.

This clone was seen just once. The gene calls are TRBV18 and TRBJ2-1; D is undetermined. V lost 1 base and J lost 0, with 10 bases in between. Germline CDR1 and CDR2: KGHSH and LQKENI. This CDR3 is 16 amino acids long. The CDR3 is CASSPLSRSSYNEQFF. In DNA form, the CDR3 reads TGTGCCAGCTCACCACTTTCTAGGAGCTCCTACAATGAGCAGTTCTTC.

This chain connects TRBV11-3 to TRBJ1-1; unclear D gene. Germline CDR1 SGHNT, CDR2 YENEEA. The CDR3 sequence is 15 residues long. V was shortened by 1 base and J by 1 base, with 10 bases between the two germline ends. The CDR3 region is CASSLGGQTNTEAFF. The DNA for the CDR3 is TGTGCCAGCAGCTTAGGCGGCCAAACGAACACTGAAGCTTTCTTT.

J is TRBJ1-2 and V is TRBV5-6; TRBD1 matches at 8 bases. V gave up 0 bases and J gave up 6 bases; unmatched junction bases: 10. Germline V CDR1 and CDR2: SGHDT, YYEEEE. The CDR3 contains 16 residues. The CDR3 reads CASSLVGRGQINGYTF. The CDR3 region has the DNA TGTGCCAGCAGCTTGGTTGGCAGGGGGCAGATCAATGGCTACACCTTC.

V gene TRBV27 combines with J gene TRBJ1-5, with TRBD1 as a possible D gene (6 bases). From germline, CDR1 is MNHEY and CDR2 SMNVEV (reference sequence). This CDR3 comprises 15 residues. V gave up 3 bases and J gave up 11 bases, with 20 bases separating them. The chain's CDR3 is CASSLGREGVDSQHF. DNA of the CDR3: TGTGCCAGCAGTTTGGGCCGTGAGGGGGTCGATTCCCAGCATTTT.